This is a list of T cell receptor beta chains from one sample in a study of T cells in Graves' hyperthyroidism and ophthalmopathy. From the multiplex PCR reads, TCRdb called clonotypes with MiXCR, one entry per CDR3 protein. The repertoire includes 500,000 to 650,000 distinct CDR3 sequences, about 45% of them detected once, and 35% to 50% sits in the top ten. Input material: peripheral blood or thyroid tissue (not recorded which). All receptors come from an adult woman with Graves' disease, either hyperthyroidism or ophthalmopathy (not recorded which). CDR3s include the opening cysteine and the closing phenylalanine or tryptophan. D genes are given only for firm matches. Size is stated for part of the rows, as once, few or many counts, or as a class when the clone is expanded.

CSATSRQDSYEQYF TGCAGCGCCACCTCTAGACAGGACTCCTACGAGCAGTACTTC - many TRBJ2-7 TRBV29-1
CASLYAGTFETGELFF TGTGCCAGCTTATACGCGGGGACATTCGAAACCGGGGAGCTGTTTTTT - - TRBJ2-2 TRBV6-2/TRBV6-3
CASIEGNTGELFF TGTGCCAGCATAGAGGGGAACACCGGGGAGCTGTTTTTT - - TRBJ2-2 TRBV2
CAISESNRGYGYTF TGTGCCATCAGTGAGTCGAACAGGGGCTATGGCTACACCTTC TRBD1 - TRBJ1-2 TRBV10-3
CASSFSTGGGVNQPQHF TGTGCCAGCAGCTTCTCGACAGGGGGCGGGGTCAATCAGCCCCAGCATTTT TRBD1 - TRBJ1-5 TRBV13
CASSLIGGGEAMYGYTF TGTGCCAGCAGCTTAATCGGGGGTGGGGAAGCAATGTATGGCTACACCTTC - - TRBJ1-2 TRBV11-2
CASSPGTARVLEQYF TGTGCCAGCAGTCCGGGGACAGCAAGGGTCCTCGAGCAGTACTTC TRBD1 - TRBJ2-7 TRBV7-9
CASSLGLGDWDTEAFF TGCGCCAGCAGCTTAGGCCTTGGGGATTGGGACACTGAAGCTTTCTTT - many TRBJ1-1 TRBV5-1
CASSQVEGRSSGNTIYF TGTGCCAGCAGCCAAGTTGAAGGACGGAGCTCTGGAAACACCATATATTTT - few TRBJ1-3 TRBV4-2
CASSISGQGVSEAFF TGTGCCAGCAGCATATCGGGACAGGGTGTTTCTGAAGCTTTCTTT TRBD1 few TRBJ1-1 TRBV7-2
CASAWDSSYEQYF TGTGCCAGCGCCTGGGACAGCTCCTACGAGCAGTACTTC TRBD1 once TRBJ2-7 TRBV12-3/TRBV12-4